The clone carrying this TCR beta chain came up a few times. The sample is drawn from a study of T cells after yellow fever vaccination. TCRdb used MiXCR to reprocess the 5' RACE reads, holding one entry per CDR3 protein. The sample carries around 310,000 distinct CDR3 sequences, 3% to 4.5% recorded once. J gave up 7 bases and V 6 bases, and 11 bases lay outside the gene matches. The CDR3 sequence is 14 residues long. The germline V gene has CDR1 ENHRY and CDR2 SYGVKD. This clonotype was obtained from a man between 18 and 35 years old who received the YFV17D yellow fever vaccine. The chain has TRBV10-3 and TRBJ2-5; 7 bases map to TRBD2. The specimen comprised PBMCs, sampled 5 days after the yellow fever booster vaccination. The CDR3 DNA sequence: TGTGCCATCAGCCCCGGGGGGACGTCAGGGACCCAGTACTTC. It specifies CAISPGGTSGTQYF.